One sample yielded the 14 T cell receptor beta chains listed below, sequenced in a study of cytomegalovirus exposure and HLA in healthy donors. PCR amplification relied on 60 Vbeta primers (plus 13 Jbeta primers). Profiling relied on immunoSEQ multiplex PCR, and the TCRdb table lists in-frame clones only, not all of them. Seen here are about 160,000 clones, approximately 78% observed once, and the top ten hold under 1.5%. The material sequenced was PBMCs. These receptors were taken from a male donor in good health and CMV-seronegative.

A few counts support this clone. V and J are TRBV5-5 and TRBJ2-7; 11 bases align to TRBD1. The V and J ends lost 7 bases and 3 bases, in that order; junction bases with no gene match: 6. Germline V gene lookup returns CDR1 SGHKS and CDR2 YYEKEE (reference sequence). The length of the CDR3 is 14 residues. The CDR3 protein is CASLGQGANYEQYF. CDR3 bases: TGTGCCAGCCTTGGACAGGGGGCGAACTACGAGCAGTACTTC. The full variable domain, rest sourced from reference TRBV5-5 and TRBJ2-7, is DAGVTQSPTHLIKTRGQQVTLRCSPISGHKSVSWYQQVLGQGPQFIFQYYEKEERGRGNFPDRFSARQFPNYSSELNVNALLLGDSALYLCASLGQGANYEQYFGPGTRLTVT.

This clone was found once. The V and J genes are TRBV5-1 and TRBJ2-5, with 13 bases aligning to TRBD2. Losses at the gene ends were 0 bases for V and 2 bases for J; bases not matched to a gene: 1. Germline CDR1 SGHRS, CDR2 YFSETQ. This CDR3 comprises 16 residues. Written as DNA, the CDR3 is TGCGCCAGCAGCTTGGGGGGACTAGCGGGGCAAGAGACCCAGTACTTC. Translated: CASSLGGLAGQETQYF.

In DNA form, the CDR3 reads TGTGCCAGCAGCTACGCGGGAACCGGGGAGCTGTTTTTT. Protein sequence: CASSYAGTGELFF. The chain employs TRBV9 and TRBJ2-2, with D possibly being TRBD2 (6 bases). Deletions cut 4 bases from V and 5 bases from J, with 9 bases between. The germline gives CDR1 SGDLS, CDR2 YYNGEE. The CDR3 is 13 amino acids.

Details on this clone: An end of the junction does not agree with germline; a read error may underlie this. This chain connects TRBV18 to TRBJ2-1; D perhaps matches TRBD1 (6 bases). Germline V gives CDR1 KGHSH, CDR2 LQKENI. CDR3 length: 15 residues. CDR3 amino acids: CASPPNRVSYNEQFF. The CDR3 region has the DNA TGTGCCAGCCCACCAAACAGGGTATCCTACAATGAGCAGTTCTTC.

The V and J genes are TRBV30 and TRBJ2-5; D is possibly TRBD2 (5 bases). The CDR3 has 12 residues. Trimming took off 2 bases at V and 11 bases at J, with 15 bases between the two ends. The germline CDR1 and CDR2 sequences are GTSNPN and SVGIG (reference sequence). The CDR3 sequence is CAWSPGSYGQYF. DNA of the CDR3: TGTGCCTGGAGTCCGGGAAGCTACGGGCAGTACTTC.

The chain is built from TRBV5-4 and TRBJ2-5; the match to TRBD2 covers 8 bases. This CDR3 is 14 amino acids long. Germline trimming cut 4 bases from V and 1 base from J; bases unmatched to any gene: 3. Germline V gene sequence: CDR1 SGHNT, CDR2 YYREEE (reference sequence). The CDR3 region has the DNA TGTGCCAGCAGCCCCGGGACTAGCCAAGAGACCCAGTACTTC. Translating gives CASSPGTSQETQYF.

The chain carries TRBV7-9 and TRBJ2-7; 12 bases fit TRBD1. Germline CDR1 SEHNR, CDR2 FQNEAQ (reference sequence). The trim removed 1 base at V and 5 bases at J, leaving 6 bases unmatched. This CDR3 is 16 amino acids long. The CDR3 DNA is TGTGCCAGCAGCTTAGATTTCGGGACAGGGGGCCACGAGCAGTACTTC. It yields the protein CASSLDFGTGGHEQYF.

J is TRBJ1-5 and V is TRBV28; TRBD1 might be the D (5 bases). CDR3 size: 16 residues. Germline CDR1 and CDR2: MDHEN and SYDVKM. V lost 4 bases to trimming and J lost 3 bases, with 16 bases between them. The CDR3: CASSSRDFRDNQPQHF. The CDR3 DNA sequence: TGTGCCAGCAGTTCTCGGGACTTTCGGGACAATCAGCCCCAGCATTTT.

This chain links TRBV7-9 with TRBJ2-7, with D possibly matching TRBD1 (6 bases). Trimming left V 5 bases short and J 1 base short, with 9 bases between. CDR1 is SEHNR, CDR2 FQNEAQ, per germline (reference sequence). This CDR3 region has 13 residues. The CDR3 reads CASSPTGSYEQYF. The CDR3 coding sequence is TGTGCCAGCAGCCCGACAGGTTCCTACGAGCAGTACTTC.

The chain employs TRBV4-1 and TRBJ2-4, with a weak D call TRBD1 (6 bases). Deletions cut 2 bases from V and 0 bases from J, with 14 bases between. This CDR3 spans 17 amino acids. Germline V gene sequence: CDR1 MGHRA, CDR2 YSYEKL. CDR3 sequence reads: CASSQSTGKIAKNIQYF. In nucleotides, the CDR3 is TGCGCCAGCAGCCAAAGCACAGGGAAGATAGCCAAAAACATTCAGTACTTC.

This clone has just one count. The chain couples TRBV7-3 to TRBJ2-7; 9 bases agree with TRBD2. Germline loops: CDR1 SGHTA, CDR2 FQGTGA. This CDR3 spans 16 amino acids. V shed 2 bases and J 2 bases; nucleotides not matched to a gene: 7. This CDR3 reads CASSLAGSSGAYEQYF. The CDR3 nucleotides are TGTGCCAGCAGCTTAGCGGGGTCTAGCGGGGCCTACGAGCAGTACTTC.

The chain recombines TRBV5-1 with TRBJ2-3; 11 nucleotides match TRBD2. Germline-derived CDR1 and CDR2 are SGHRS and YFSETQ. The V gene end was trimmed by 9 bases and the J gene end by 3 bases; junction bases not matched to a gene: 3. The CDR3 is made up of 13 amino acids. CDR3 sequence reads: CATSSGGTDTQYF. The DNA of the CDR3 is TGCGCCACCTCTAGCGGGGGGACAGATACGCAGTATTTT.

Of note for this clone: The same CDR3 also results from other DNA sequences found in this sample. V is TRBV5-1 and J is TRBJ2-7; no firm D call. The germline V and J ends were trimmed by 2 bases and 1 base, with 10 bases remaining between them. This CDR3 spans 14 amino acids. CDR1 and CDR2 from the germline V gene are SGHRS and YFSETQ. DNA for the CDR3: TGCGCCAGCAGCTTCCGAGGAGATTCCTACGAGCAGTACTTC. It encodes CASSFRGDSYEQYF.

J is TRBJ1-2 and V is TRBV6-5; D call uncertain. Trimming pared 0 bases from V and 1 base from J, leaving 9 bases between. There are 15 residues in the CDR3. The germline V gene encodes CDR1 MNHEY and CDR2 SVGAGI. The CDR3 loop reads CASSYSTGFNYGYTF. CDR3 coding DNA: TGTGCCAGCAGTTACTCGACGGGGTTTAACTATGGCTACACCTTC.